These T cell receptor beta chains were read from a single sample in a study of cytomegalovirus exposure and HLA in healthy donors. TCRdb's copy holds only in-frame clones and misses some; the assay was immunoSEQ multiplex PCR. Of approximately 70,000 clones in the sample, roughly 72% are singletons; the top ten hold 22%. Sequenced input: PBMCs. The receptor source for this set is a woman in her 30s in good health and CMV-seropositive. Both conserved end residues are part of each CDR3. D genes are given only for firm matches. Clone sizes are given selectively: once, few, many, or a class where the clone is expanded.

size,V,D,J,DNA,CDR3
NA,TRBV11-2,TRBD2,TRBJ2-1,TGTGCCAGCAGCCTTGGTACTAGCGTCTACAATGAGCAGTTCTTC,CASSLGTSVYNEQFF
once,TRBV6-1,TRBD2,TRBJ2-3,TGTGCCAGCAGTGAAGCCTCACTAGCGGGAGGTGGTGATACGCAGTATTTT,CASSEASLAGGGDTQYF
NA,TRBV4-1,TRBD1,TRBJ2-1,TGCGCCAGCAGCCAATTCGGGACAGGGCGTTATAATGAGCAGTTCTTC,CASSQFGTGRYNEQFF
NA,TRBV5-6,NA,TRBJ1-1,TGTGCCAGCAGCTTAGTCGACAGGCCCTCGAACACTGAAGCTTTCTTT,CASSLVDRPSNTEAFF
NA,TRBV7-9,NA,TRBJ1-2,TGTGCCAGCAGCTTAGTGGAAGGGGATGGCTACACCTTC,CASSLVEGDGYTF
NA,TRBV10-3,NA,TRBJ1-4,TGTGCCATCAGCCCCTCGAACAGGGAAAATGAAAAACTGTTTTTT,CAISPSNRENEKLFF
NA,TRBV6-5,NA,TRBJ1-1,TGTGCCAGCAGTTACTCTGGGGGCTTGAACACTGAAGCTTTCTTT,CASSYSGGLNTEAFF
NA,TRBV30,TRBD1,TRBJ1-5,TGTGCCTGGAGCGGACAGGGACGGTATCAGCCCCAGCATTTT,CAWSGQGRYQPQHF
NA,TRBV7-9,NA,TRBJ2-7,TGTGCCAGCATCACAACGGGACACTCCTACGAGCAGTACTTC,CASITTGHSYEQYF
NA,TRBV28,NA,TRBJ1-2,TGTGCCAGCAGTTTTGCGGACTATGGCTACACCTTC,CASSFADYGYTF
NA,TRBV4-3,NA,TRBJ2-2,TGCGCCAGCAGCCCCGAGGAGGGGAACACCGGGGAGCTGTTTTTT,CASSPEEGNTGELFF
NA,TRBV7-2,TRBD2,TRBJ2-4,TGTGCCAGCAGCTTACTCCCAGCGGGAACCAAAAACATTCAGTACTTC,CASSLLPAGTKNIQYF
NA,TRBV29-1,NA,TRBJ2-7,TGCAGCGCGGGAGCTAAGGGAGAGCAGTACTTC,CSAGAKGEQYF
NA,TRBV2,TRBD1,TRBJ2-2,TGTGCCAGCCGACAGGGTACTCCGACCGGGGAGCTGTTTTTT,CASRQGTPTGELFF
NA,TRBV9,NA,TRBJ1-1,TGTGCCAGCAGCGTAGATGGGCGGGTTACTGAAGCTTTCTTT,CASSVDGRVTEAFF
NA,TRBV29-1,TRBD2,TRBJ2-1,TGCAGCGTTGACCAGGGACTAGCGGGCCGCTCCTACAATGAGCAGTTCTTC,CSVDQGLAGRSYNEQFF
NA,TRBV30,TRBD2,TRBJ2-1,TGTGCCTGGAGTGTAGGGACTAGTCTCGATGAGCAGTTCTTC,CAWSVGTSLDEQFF
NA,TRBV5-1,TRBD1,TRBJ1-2,TGCGCCAGCAGCCAGGGACAGGCTAACTACACCTTC,CASSQGQANYTF
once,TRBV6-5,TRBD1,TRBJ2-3,TGTGCCAGCAGCCGAGGACAGGGATCCACAGATACGCAGTATTTT,CASSRGQGSTDTQYF
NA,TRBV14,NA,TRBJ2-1,TGTGCCAGCAGCCATAGACATGGATTAGACGATGAGCAGTTCTTC,CASSHRHGLDDEQFF
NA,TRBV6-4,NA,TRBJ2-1,TGTGCCAGCAGTGACCTACAGCGGCTGAACAATGAGCAGTTCTTC,CASSDLQRLNNEQFF
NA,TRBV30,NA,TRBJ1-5,TGTGCCTGGAGCCTCCACAGGGAACGAAGTCAGCCCCAGCATTTT,CAWSLHRERSQPQHF
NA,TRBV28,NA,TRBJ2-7,TGTGCCAGCAGCCTCCAGGTTTCTGCGACCGAGCAGTACTTC,CASSLQVSATEQYF
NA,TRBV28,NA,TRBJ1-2,TGTGCCAGCAGTCCTCCCCTGGGGACTAATAATGGCTACACCTTC,CASSPPLGTNNGYTF
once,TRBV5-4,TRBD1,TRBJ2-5,TGTGCCAGCAGCTTGGGGCCGGGACAGTCCGCCCAAGAGACCCAGTACTTC,CASSLGPGQSAQETQYF
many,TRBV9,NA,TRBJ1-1,TGTGCCAGCAGCCAGGGTGACACTGAAGCTTTCTTT,CASSQGDTEAFF
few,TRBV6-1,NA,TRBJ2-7,TGTGCCAGCAGTGGCAGGGATTCCTACGAGCAGTACTTC,CASSGRDSYEQYF
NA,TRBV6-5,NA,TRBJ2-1,TGTGCCAGCAGCAGGACTTCAAGCTCCTACAATGAGCAGTTCTTC,CASSRTSSSYNEQFF
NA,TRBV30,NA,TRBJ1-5,TGTGCCTGGAGTAAACTTAGCAATCAGCCCCAGCATTTT,CAWSKLSNQPQHF
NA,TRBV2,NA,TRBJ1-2,TGTGCCAGCAGTCTCGACAGTAACTATGGCTACACCTTC,CASSLDSNYGYTF
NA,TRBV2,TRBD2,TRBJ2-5,TGTGCCAGCAGTGAAGGGGGACTAGCGGGAAGGGAGACCCAGTACTTC,CASSEGGLAGRETQYF
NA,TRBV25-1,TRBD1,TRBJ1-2,TGTGCCAGCAGTGAATATCAACAGGGGGATGGCTACACCTTC,CASSEYQQGDGYTF
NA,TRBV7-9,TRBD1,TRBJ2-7,TGTGCCAGCAGCGATGACAGGGGTACGGGGGAGCAGTACTTC,CASSDDRGTGEQYF
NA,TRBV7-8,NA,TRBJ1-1,TGTGCCAGCAGCTTAGGTTGGGCTCCGAACACTGAAGCTTTCTTT,CASSLGWAPNTEAFF
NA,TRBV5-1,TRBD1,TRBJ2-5,TGCGCCAGCAGCTTGGGGCAGGGGGCGCGAGAGACCCAGTACTTC,CASSLGQGARETQYF
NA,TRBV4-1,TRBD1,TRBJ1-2,TGCGCCAGCCGAAGTGGGCAGGGGGCAGGAGGCTACACCTTC,CASRSGQGAGGYTF
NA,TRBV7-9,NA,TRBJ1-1,TGTGCCAGCAGCAAAACAGGAGACAACACTGAAGCTTTCTTT,CASSKTGDNTEAFF
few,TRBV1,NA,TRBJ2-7,TGCACCAGCAGCCCCCGATTTAAACTTAGCTACGAGCAGTACTTC,CTSSPRFKLSYEQYF
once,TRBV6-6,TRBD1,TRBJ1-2,TGTGCCAGCCAAGCACAGGGGTACTATGGCTACACCTTC,CASQAQGYYGYTF
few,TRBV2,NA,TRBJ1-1,TGTGCCAGCAGTTCGGCGGGGGCAGGGACTGAAGCTTTCTTT,CASSSAGAGTEAFF
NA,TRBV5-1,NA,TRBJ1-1,TGCGCCAGCGGGAAACAGGGATCGGGAACTGAAGCTTTCTTT,CASGKQGSGTEAFF
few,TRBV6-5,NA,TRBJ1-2,TGTGCCAGCAGTTACACGGCAGGAAACTATGGCTACACCTTC,CASSYTAGNYGYTF
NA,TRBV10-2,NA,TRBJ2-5,TGCGCCAGTCGCCTCCCGGGGGAAACCCAAGAGACCCAGTACTTC,CASRLPGETQETQYF
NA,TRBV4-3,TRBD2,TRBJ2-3,TGCGCCAGCAGCCAGGACAGCGGGAGGGCCATAGATACGCAGTATTTT,CASSQDSGRAIDTQYF
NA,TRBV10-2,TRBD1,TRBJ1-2,TGCGCCAGGCCCCCGTGGACAGGGAACTTCTATGGCTACACCTTC,CARPPWTGNFYGYTF
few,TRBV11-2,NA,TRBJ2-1,TGTGCCAGCAGCTTCGGGCTGCGGGGGCATGAGCAGTTCTTC,CASSFGLRGHEQFF
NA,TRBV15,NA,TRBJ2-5,TGTGCCACCAGCAGAGGTCCCCTCCGGGCCCAGTACTTC,CATSRGPLRAQYF
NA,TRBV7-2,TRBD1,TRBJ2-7,TGTGCCAGCAGCCCATGGACAGGCTACGAGCAGTACTTC,CASSPWTGYEQYF
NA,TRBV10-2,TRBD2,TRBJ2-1,TGCGCCAGCAGCCCGGGACTAGCGGGAGGGCCGGTGCAGTTCTTC,CASSPGLAGGPVQFF
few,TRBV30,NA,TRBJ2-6,TGTGCCTGGAGTGTACAGGCACCGACTAGAGCTGGGGCCAACGTCCTGACTTTC,CAWSVQAPTRAGANVLTF
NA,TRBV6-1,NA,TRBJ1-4,TGTGCCAGCAGTACACCCCCCATCCGACTGTTTTTT,CASSTPPIRLFF
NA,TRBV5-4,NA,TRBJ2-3,TGTGCCAGCAGCCATCAAGGGAGAATGACAGATACGCAGTATTTT,CASSHQGRMTDTQYF
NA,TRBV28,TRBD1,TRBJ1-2,TGTGCCAGCAACCGTGGGACAGCCGGCTACACCTTC,CASNRGTAGYTF
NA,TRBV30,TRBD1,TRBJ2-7,TGTGCCTGGGGGGCGGGACAGGGCCTCGAGCAGTACTTC,CAWGAGQGLEQYF
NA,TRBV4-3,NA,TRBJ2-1,TGCGCCAGCAGCGGGAGTACACGGAATGAGCAGTTCTTC,CASSGSTRNEQFF
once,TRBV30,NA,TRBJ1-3,TGTGCCTGGAGTGTACTAGCTCTCTCTGGAAACACCATATATTTT,CAWSVLALSGNTIYF
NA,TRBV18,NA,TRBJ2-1,TGTGCCAGCTCACCGGATAGGAGCAATGAGCAGTTCTTC,CASSPDRSNEQFF
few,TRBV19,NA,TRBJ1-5,TGTGCCAGTGGCCCATATAGCAATCAGCCCCAGCATTTT,CASGPYSNQPQHF
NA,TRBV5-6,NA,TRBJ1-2,TGTGCCAGCCGTGGCGGGTATGGCTACACCTTC,CASRGGYGYTF
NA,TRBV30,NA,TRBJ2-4,TGTGCCCTAGACCGAGCCAAAAACATTCAGTACTTC,CALDRAKNIQYF